Below are 28 T cell receptor beta chains sequenced from a single sample in a study of shared clonotypes between healthy human individuals. Sequencing was performed with immunoSEQ multiplex PCR; in TCRdb, only in-frame clones are kept and a portion is missing. The repertoire holds more than 2,000,000 clones, with 90% to 95% as singletons. Source material: naive CD4+ T cells sorted from blood. Stated subset: CD45RA+ positively selected. Receptors were obtained from a man aged 18 to 35 in good health.

V gene TRBV5-4 combines with J gene TRBJ2-5, with a tentative D call TRBD2 (6 bases). Germline V gene sequence: CDR1 SGHNT, CDR2 YYREEE (reference sequence). Trimming left V 3 bases short and J 5 bases short, with 20 bases between. The CDR3 covers 16 residues. The CDR3 reads CASSSRTNGAGETQYF. As DNA, the CDR3 is TGTGCCAGCAGCTCCCGGACTAACGGGGCAGGGGAGACCCAGTACTTC. Drawing the rest from reference TRBV5-4 and TRBJ2-5, the complete variable domain is ETGVTQSPTHLIKTRGQQVTLRCSSQSGHNTVSWYQQALGQGPQFIFQYYREEENGRGNFPPRFSGLQFPNYSSELNVNALELDDSALYLCASSSRTNGAGETQYFGPGTRLLVL.

The CDR3 protein is CASSRGGSGPNQETQYF. CDR3 coding DNA: TGTGCCAGCAGCAGGGGGGGAAGCGGCCCTAACCAAGAGACCCAGTACTTC. This chain connects TRBV7-2 to TRBJ2-5; a possible D gene is TRBD2 (7 bases). V shed 5 bases and J shed 0 bases, with 19 bases lying between them. The V gene's germline CDR1 is SGHTA and CDR2 FQGNSA. This CDR3 is built from 17 residues.

The V gene is TRBV2, the J gene TRBJ2-7; 10 bases are shared with TRBD2. CDR1 is SNHLY, CDR2 FYNNEI, per germline. This CDR3 has 15 residues. After removal of 7 bases from V and 3 bases from J, the junction contained 9 bases not matched to a gene. CDR3 amino acids: CASTQVVAGGYEQYF. The CDR3 DNA follows: TGTGCCAGCACCCAGGTGGTAGCGGGGGGCTACGAGCAGTACTTC.

V and J are TRBV7-6 and TRBJ2-5, with 11 bases matching TRBD1. The CDR3 is made up of 17 amino acids. With 1 base clipped from V and 4 bases from J, the junction kept 8 bases outside the gene matches. The germline V gene has CDR1 SGHVS and CDR2 FNYEAQ. The CDR3 here is CASSLGTGGGPRETQYF. The CDR3 DNA is TGTGCCAGCAGCTTAGGGACAGGGGGCGGACCAAGAGAGACCCAGTACTTC.

V gene TRBV7-3 combines with J gene TRBJ2-7, with D tentatively TRBD2 (6 bases). The length of the CDR3 is 16 residues. Germline-derived CDR1 and CDR2 are SGHTA and FQGTGA. V lost 2 bases, J lost 5 bases, and 19 bases lay in between. CDR3 sequence reads: CASSLWTRGNFNEQYF. CDR3 bases: TGTGCCAGCAGCTTATGGACCCGGGGGAATTTCAACGAGCAGTACTTC.

This clone was detected only once. The chain has TRBV5-4 and TRBJ1-1, with D possibly matching TRBD1 (5 bases). CDR1 is SGHNT, CDR2 YYREEE, per germline (reference sequence). Trimming removed 4 bases at V and 2 bases at J, with 15 bases between. This CDR3 is 15 amino acids long. The CDR3 region has the DNA TGTGCCAGCAGCCCTGCTCGACAGAGAAACACTGAAGCTTTCTTT. Protein sequence: CASSPARQRNTEAFF.

Points on this clone: This same CDR3 is encoded by further DNA sequences in the sample. The V and J genes are TRBV5-1 and TRBJ1-6, with 9 bases lining up with TRBD1. CDR1 SGHRS and CDR2 YFSETQ come from the germline V gene. There are 14 residues in the CDR3. V shed 7 bases and J 7 bases; nucleotides not matched to a gene: 6. Written as DNA, the CDR3 is TGCGCCAGCTCTCCCGGGACAGGGAATTCACCCCTCCACTTT. Its protein is CASSPGTGNSPLHF.

This chain links TRBV7-8 with TRBJ1-1, with 7 bases matching TRBD1. Germline-derived CDR1 and CDR2 are SGHVS and FQNEAQ. V was clipped by 5 bases and J by 3 bases; unmatched bases: 6. CDR3 length: 14 residues. CDR3 nucleotide sequence: TGTGCCAGCAGCCCCGACAGGGTGGACACTGAAGCTTTCTTT. This encodes CASSPDRVDTEAFF.

This chain uses TRBV5-1 with TRBJ2-3, with D possibly TRBD2 on 7 matching bases. This CDR3 has 16 residues. With 0 bases removed from V and 5 bases from J, the gap between germline ends came to 16 bases. Germline V gene data show CDR1 as SGHRS and CDR2 as YFSETQ. In DNA, the CDR3 is TGCGCCAGCAGCTTGGGTTCGGGGGGCTCGGAAGATACGCAGTATTTT. It yields the protein CASSLGSGGSEDTQYF.

The rearrangement uses TRBV6-1 and TRBJ1-3; D may be TRBD1 (5 bases). The CDR3 is made up of 16 amino acids. CDR1 is MNHNS and CDR2 is SASEGT in the germline V gene. The V end was cut by 0 bases, the J end by 0 bases, with 9 bases between. DNA of the CDR3: TGTGCCAGCAGTGAAGCAGGGGCACTCTCTGGAAACACCATATATTTT. This sequence encodes CASSEAGALSGNTIYF.

The rearrangement uses TRBV18 and TRBJ2-1, with TRBD2 matching 9 bases. The CDR3 is made up of 16 amino acids. The germline V gene has CDR1 KGHSH and CDR2 LQKENI. V trimming: 4 bases; J trimming: 0 bases; junction bases outside the gene matches: 4. For the CDR3, the DNA is TGTGCCAGCTCACGGACTAGCGTGAACTCCTACAATGAGCAGTTCTTC. This gives the protein CASSRTSVNSYNEQFF. Combining the CDR3 with reference TRBV18 and TRBJ2-1 gives the whole variable domain NAGVMQNPRHLVRRRGQEARLRCSPMKGHSHVYWYRQLPEEGLKFMVYLQKENIIDESGMPKERFSAEFPKEGPSILRIQQVVRGDSAAYFCASSRTSVNSYNEQFFGPGTRLTVL.

This chain connects TRBV7-2 to TRBJ2-3; 9 bases fit TRBD1. V lost 3 bases, J lost 3 bases, and 4 bases stayed unmatched. CDR1 SGHTA and CDR2 FQGNSA come from the germline V gene. This CDR3 contains 15 residues. The CDR3 region has the DNA TGTGCCAGCAGCTTCTGGGACAGGGTTACAGATACGCAGTATTTT. It translates to CASSFWDRVTDTQYF.

The V gene is TRBV5-8, the J gene TRBJ1-4; 7 bases are shared with TRBD1. Unmatched junction bases numbered 7, after V lost 1 base and J lost 7 bases. CDR3 size: 15 residues. Germline V gene lookup returns CDR1 SGHTS and CDR2 YDEGEE. The CDR3 sequence is CASSLREGASEKLFF. The DNA of the CDR3 is TGTGCCAGCAGCTTGAGGGAGGGGGCCTCTGAAAAACTGTTTTTT.

The chain joins TRBV6-1 to TRBJ1-6; the D gene is possibly TRBD1 (6 bases). V shed 5 bases and J shed 5 bases, with 13 bases lying between them. The CDR3 has 15 amino acids. In germline, CDR1 is MNHNS, CDR2 SASEGT. The CDR3 DNA sequence: TGTGCCAGCAGTCCATACAGGGTTAATAATTCACCCCTCCACTTT. Translating it yields CASSPYRVNNSPLHF.

V and J are TRBV6-5 and TRBJ1-6; unclear D gene. Germline CDR1 reads MNHEY; CDR2 reads SVGAGI. Trimming took 0 bases from V and 6 from J, leaving 9 bases between them. CDR3 length: 15 residues. In nucleotides, the CDR3 is TGTGCCAGCAGTTACTCGTACGGATCTAATTCACCCCTCCACTTT. It specifies CASSYSYGSNSPLHF.

The chain uses TRBV6-5 and TRBJ1-4; D perhaps matches TRBD1 (5 bases). The V gene lost 8 bases and the J gene lost 4 bases, with 14 bases spanning the gap. Germline CDR1 and CDR2: MNHEY and SVGAGI. The CDR3 sequence is 14 residues long. CDR3 in DNA: TGTGCCAGCGCGCGGGGACGGAATAATGAAAAACTGTTTTTT. This codes for CASARGRNNEKLFF.

CDR3 coding DNA: TGTGCCAGCAGTGAGGAAGGGGGCGACACCTACGAGCAGTACTTC. It translates to CASSEEGGDTYEQYF. The gene calls are TRBV25-1 and TRBJ2-7; 7 bases map to TRBD1. The CDR3 sequence is 15 residues long. CDR1 and CDR2 (germline): MGHDK, SYGVNS. V shed 3 bases, J shed 2 bases, and the junction held 7 bases outside the gene matches.

The CDR3 loop reads CASSIFGTASTDTQYF. Written as DNA, the CDR3 is TGTGCCAGTAGTATTTTCGGCACCGCTAGCACAGATACGCAGTATTTT. The chain has TRBV19 and TRBJ2-3; D call uncertain. Germline assignment: CDR1 LNHDA and CDR2 SQIVND (reference sequence). V was cut by 3 bases and J by 0 bases, with 13 bases left in between. The CDR3 length is 16 residues.

This chain connects TRBV10-3 to TRBJ2-3; D remains ambiguous. Germline lookup yields CDR1 ENHRY and CDR2 SYGVKD. Trimming stripped 6 bases from V and 3 bases from J, with 10 bases between. The CDR3 has 13 residues. CDR3 in amino acids: CAISARETDTQYF. Here the CDR3 DNA reads TGTGCCATCAGCGCGAGAGAAACAGATACGCAGTATTTT.

This clone was found once. The chain employs TRBV19 and TRBJ1-5, with D possibly being TRBD1 (6 bases). V dropped 6 bases and J dropped 2 bases, with 26 bases sitting between them. The germline V gene has CDR1 LNHDA and CDR2 SQIVND (reference sequence). The CDR3 covers 19 residues. The CDR3 region has the DNA TGTGCCAGTAGCCACACCGCCGGGACAACTAAGGCGGGCAATCAGCCCCAGCATTTT. Its protein product is CASSHTAGTTKAGNQPQHF.

The V gene is TRBV9, the J gene TRBJ2-3; D unclear. The CDR3 length is 17 residues. Germline-derived CDR1 and CDR2 are SGDLS and YYNGEE. V lost 0 bases, J lost 0 bases, and 14 bases lay in between. The DNA of the CDR3 is TGTGCCAGCAGCGTAGCTGGGCGCAGTACTAGCACAGATACGCAGTATTTT. Translation gives CASSVAGRSTSTDTQYF.

This clone is a singleton in its sample. This sequence joins TRBV6-5 and TRBJ1-2; D gene ambiguous. The V end was cut by 0 bases, the J end by 5 bases, with 10 bases between. CDR3 length: 14 amino acids. Germline CDR1 is MNHEY and CDR2 is SVGAGI. The CDR3 loop reads CASSYSRRAYGYTF. The DNA for the CDR3 is TGTGCCAGCAGTTACTCGCGCCGGGCATATGGCTACACCTTC.

The chain combines TRBV30 with TRBJ1-5; weak D call: TRBD1 (6 bases). Germline V gene lookup returns CDR1 GTSNPN and CDR2 SVGIG (reference sequence). The CDR3 length is 15 residues. V was shortened by 0 bases and J by 6 bases, with 15 bases between the two germline ends. This chain's CDR3 is CAWSVRGTGSQPQHF. The CDR3 region has the DNA TGTGCCTGGAGTGTACGAGGAACAGGGAGTCAGCCCCAGCATTTT.

The chain joins TRBV5-6 to TRBJ2-5; D call uncertain. The V gene's germline CDR1 is SGHDT and CDR2 YYEEEE. This CDR3 has 13 residues. Trimming left V 7 bases short and J 4 bases short, with 14 bases between. CDR3 sequence reads: CASAVERGETQYF. CDR3 coding DNA: TGTGCCAGCGCCGTAGAGCGAGGAGAGACCCAGTACTTC.

The chain links TRBV21-1 to TRBJ2-7; the D segment call TRBD1 is taken from the table without a DNA check. TRBV21-1 has pseudogene status. The CDR3 totals 17 residues. CDR3 sequence (DNA): TGTGCCAGCAGCAGGACAACCAACAGGGGGAAGTCCTACGAGCAGTACTTC. Encoded protein: CASSRTTNRGKSYEQYF.

V is TRBV4-3 and J is TRBJ1-1; 7 nucleotides match TRBD1. From germline, CDR1 is LGHNA and CDR2 YSLEER. Germline trimming cut 3 bases from V and 1 base from J; bases unmatched to any gene: 8. CDR3 length equals 16 residues. CDR3 sequence (DNA): TGCGCCAGCAGCCAGGACAGGCTATTCCCGAACACTGAAGCTTTCTTT. Protein product: CASSQDRLFPNTEAFF.

The J gene is TRBJ1-1, the V gene TRBV7-2; D is undetermined. Germline values: CDR1 SGHTA, CDR2 FQGNSA. This CDR3 spans 15 amino acids. V was shortened by 5 bases and J by 1 base, with 14 bases between the two germline ends. The CDR3 spells CASSDFPWRNTEAFF. DNA for the CDR3: TGTGCCAGCAGCGACTTTCCGTGGAGGAACACTGAAGCTTTCTTT.

V and J are TRBV6-6 and TRBJ2-1, with TRBD2 as a possible D gene (5 bases). In germline, CDR1 is MNHNY, CDR2 SVGAGI (reference sequence). Trimming took 4 bases from V and 4 from J, leaving 14 bases between them. The CDR3 is made up of 15 amino acids. This CDR3 reads CASSFLRTGYNEQFF. CDR3 DNA sequence: TGTGCCAGCAGTTTTCTTAGGACTGGATACAATGAGCAGTTCTTC.